Listed here are 10 T cell receptor beta chains from one sample, sequenced in a study of T cell responses to AZD1222 COVID-19 vaccine. TCRdb keeps only in-frame clones here, not all; method: immunoSEQ multiplex PCR. The sample lists 250,000 to 300,000 clones; 90% to 95% were seen once. Specimen: peripheral blood, collected 28 days after the second AZD1222 dose. The receptor set was obtained from an adult who received the AZD1222 COVID-19 vaccine.

The chain recombines TRBV28 with TRBJ2-5, with 10 bases identical to TRBD1. J gave up 5 bases and V 6 bases, and 3 bases lay outside the gene matches. CDR1 is MDHEN and CDR2 is SYDVKM in the germline V gene. The CDR3 contains 13 residues. CDR3 DNA sequence: TGTGCCAGCAGCCTGGGACAGGGGGAGACCCAGTACTTC. Protein sequence: CASSLGQGETQYF.

This chain joins TRBV2 and TRBJ2-5; the match to TRBD2 covers 7 bases. Per the germline V gene, CDR1 is SNHLY and CDR2 is FYNNEI. The ends lost 6 bases at V and 5 bases at J; junction bases unmatched: 6. The CDR3 length is 13 residues. The CDR3 DNA reads as TGTGCCAGCAGCCGACTAGCAGTCGAGACCCAGTACTTC. As protein: CASSRLAVETQYF. The entire variable domain, with the rest obtained from reference TRBV2 and TRBJ2-5, is as follows: EPEVTQTPSHQVTQMGQEVILRCVPISNHLYFYWYRQILGQKVEFLVSFYNNEISEKSEIFDDQFSVERPDGSNFTLKIRSTKLEDSAMYFCASSRLAVETQYFGPGTRLLVL.

The chain links TRBV21-1 to TRBJ2-3; the table calls TRBD2, which could not be checked here. TRBV21-1 corresponds to a pseudogene. The CDR3 is 13 residues long. This chain's CDR3 is CASTLAEGGTQYF. CDR3 nucleotides: TGTGCCAGCACCCTAGCGGAGGGTGGTACGCAGTATTTT.

The chain links TRBV9 to TRBJ1-1; D is undetermined. Trimming left V 7 bases short and J 7 bases short, with 17 bases between. The CDR3 covers 13 residues. Germline V gives CDR1 SGDLS, CDR2 YYNGEE. This CDR3 reads CASSPWLGNEAFF. CDR3 DNA: TGTGCCAGCTCACCCTGGCTCGGCAATGAAGCTTTCTTT. Full variable domain (remainder filled in from reference TRBV9 and TRBJ1-1): DSGVTQTPKHLITATGQRVTLRCSPRSGDLSVYWYQQSLDQGLQFLIQYYNGEERAKGNILERFSAQQFPDLHSELNLSSLELGDSALYFCASSPWLGNEAFFGQGTRLTVV.

The chain carries TRBV12-3 or TRBV12-4 and TRBJ2-7; 8 bases map to TRBD2. V was clipped by 5 bases and J by 7 bases; unmatched bases: 7. The CDR3 spans 13 residues. CDR3 coding DNA: TGTGCCAGCAGTCCCCGGGGGGGCAAAGAGCAGTACTTC. Its translation is CASSPRGGKEQYF.

This chain links TRBV7-2 with TRBJ2-7, with TRBD1 matching 7 bases. Germline V lookup: CDR1 SGHTA, CDR2 FQGNSA. The CDR3 spans 14 residues. Unmatched junction bases numbered 7, after V lost 5 bases and J lost 3 bases. The CDR3 nucleotides read TGTGCCAGCAGCCCGACCCCAGGGGGCTACGAGCAGTACTTC. Its translation is CASSPTPGGYEQYF.

The rearrangement uses TRBV5-1 and TRBJ2-3; TRBD2 aligns across 8 bases. CDR3 length: 15 amino acids. The germline CDR1 and CDR2 sequences are SGHRS and YFSETQ. Trimming took 4 bases from V and 6 from J; bases not matched to a gene: 10. CDR3 amino acids: CASSLSRGGRDTQYF. For the CDR3, the DNA is TGCGCCAGCAGCCTGTCACGGGGGGGCCGGGATACGCAGTATTTT.

This clone showed up just once. The rearrangement joins TRBV24-1 to TRBJ2-7; no firm D call. The CDR3 contains 13 residues. Germline V gives CDR1 KGHDR, CDR2 SFDVKD. V was clipped by 4 bases and J by 6 bases, with 12 bases between them. CDR3 DNA sequence: TGTGCCACCAGTGACCCCTCTAAGGGCGAGCAGTACTTC. This codes for CATSDPSKGEQYF.

This clone was recorded once. The chain recombines TRBV19 with TRBJ2-3; the match to TRBD2 covers 9 bases. Germline CDR1 and CDR2: LNHDA and SQIVND (reference sequence). Trimming removed 5 bases from V and 5 bases from J; junction bases left unmatched: 8. The CDR3 runs 15 residues. Written as DNA, the CDR3 is TGTGCCAGTAGTTTGATGGGACTAGCCCAAGATACGCAGTATTTT. Translated: CASSLMGLAQDTQYF.

This clone was seen only once. V usage is TRBV27 and J usage is TRBJ2-5; the D call may be TRBD1 or TRBD2 (7 bases each). CDR1 and CDR2 from the germline V gene are MNHEY and SMNVEV (reference sequence). V was clipped by 8 bases and J by 4 bases, with 17 bases between them. This CDR3 is 14 amino acids long. The CDR3 sequence is CASASQGGPETQYF. CDR3 nucleotides: TGTGCCAGCGCCTCCCAGGGGGGGCCAGAGACCCAGTACTTC.